This TCR beta chain appears in the sequencing data of a study of blood T cell repertoires in COVID-19. As for the study in general: Whether acute or convalescent, the COVID-19 samples came from the United States, Italy and Spain. Sample material is recorded as cDNA or gDNA derived from T cells, B-cell-depleted T cells, or PBMCs.

Per the authors' pipeline: Amplification from reference gene primers served as the basis for estimated nucleated cell counts. Measured with immunoSEQ multiplex PCR; TCRdb has only the in-frame clones, and not every one. V and J calls plus clone size are reproduced from that table; the DNA served to infer D and trimming. This sample has about 71,000 clones, with roughly 90% found just once. The CDR3 covers 13 residues. The V end lost 7 bases, the J end lost 4 bases, and 13 bases lay between the germline ends. This clonotype was sampled from a young man with acute or convalescent COVID-19. The rearrangement links TRBV12-3 or TRBV12-4 to TRBJ1-1; weak D call: TRBD1 (6 bases). Sequenced material: peripheral blood. The CDR3 DNA follows: TGTGCCAGCACCAAAGGGGGGGCCACTGAAGCTTTCTTT. Translating gives CASTKGGATEAFF.